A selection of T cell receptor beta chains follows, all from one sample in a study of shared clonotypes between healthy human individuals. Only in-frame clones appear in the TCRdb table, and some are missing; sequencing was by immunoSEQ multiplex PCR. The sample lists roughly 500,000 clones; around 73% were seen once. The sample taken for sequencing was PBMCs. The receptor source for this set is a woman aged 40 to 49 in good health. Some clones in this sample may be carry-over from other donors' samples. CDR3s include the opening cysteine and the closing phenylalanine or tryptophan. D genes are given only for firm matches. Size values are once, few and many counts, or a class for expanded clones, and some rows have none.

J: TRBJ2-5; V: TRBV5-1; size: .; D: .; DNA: TGCGCCAGCAGCTCCGGTCTAGAGACCCAGTACTTC; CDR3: CASSSGLETQYF
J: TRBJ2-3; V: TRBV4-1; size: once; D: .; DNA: TGCGCCAGCAGCCAAGGGCGAGGGGGGGGGACAGATACGCAGTATTTT; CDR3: CASSQGRGGGTDTQYF
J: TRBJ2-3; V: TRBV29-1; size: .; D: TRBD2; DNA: TGCAGCGTTGAGCAGAGCGGGAGGGCTGGCACAGATACGCAGTATTTT; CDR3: CSVEQSGRAGTDTQYF
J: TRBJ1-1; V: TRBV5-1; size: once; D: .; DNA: TGCGCCAGCAGCTTAGGCAGATTGAACACTGAAGCTTTCTTT; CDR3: CASSLGRLNTEAFF
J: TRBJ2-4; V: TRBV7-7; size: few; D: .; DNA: TGTGCCAGCAGTTCGGCCGGTTCCGTCGCCAAAAACATTCAGTACTTC; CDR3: CASSSAGSVAKNIQYF
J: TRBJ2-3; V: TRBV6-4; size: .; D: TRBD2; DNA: TGTGCCAGCAGTGATAGCGGGGGCCTTGGGTTGCAGTATTTT; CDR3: CASSDSGGLGLQYF
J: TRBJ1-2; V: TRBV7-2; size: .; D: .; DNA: TGTGCCAGCAGCTTAGTAGGTCAGGGCTATGGCTACACCTTC; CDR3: CASSLVGQGYGYTF
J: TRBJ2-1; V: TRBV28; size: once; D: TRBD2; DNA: TGTGCCAGCAGTCCTACCCGAACGGGAGGAACCTACAATGAGCAGTTCTTC; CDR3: CASSPTRTGGTYNEQFF
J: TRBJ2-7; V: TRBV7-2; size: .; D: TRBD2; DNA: TGTGCCAGCAGCCCCCACCGCAGCGGGAGCTCCTACGAGCAGTACTTC; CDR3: CASSPHRSGSSYEQYF
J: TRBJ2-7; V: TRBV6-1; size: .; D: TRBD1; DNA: TGTGCCAGCAGTCTAGCGACAGGGGGGTCCTACGAGCAGTACTTC; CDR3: CASSLATGGSYEQYF
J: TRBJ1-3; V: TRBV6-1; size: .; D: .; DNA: TGTGCCAGCAGTGAAGGCGGTTATTATACTGGAAACACCATATATTTT; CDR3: CASSEGGYYTGNTIYF
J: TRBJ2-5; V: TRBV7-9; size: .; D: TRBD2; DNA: TGTGCCAGCAGCTTTACGGGACTAGCACAAGAGACCCAGTACTTC; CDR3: CASSFTGLAQETQYF
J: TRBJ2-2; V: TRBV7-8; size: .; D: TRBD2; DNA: TGTGCCAGCAGCTTCAGACTAGCGGGAGGGCCCGGGGAGCTGTTTTTT; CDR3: CASSFRLAGGPGELFF
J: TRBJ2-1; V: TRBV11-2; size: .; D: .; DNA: TGTGCCAGCAGCCGGAGCGCGGCCCGGAACAATGAGCAGTTCTTC; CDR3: CASSRSAARNNEQFF
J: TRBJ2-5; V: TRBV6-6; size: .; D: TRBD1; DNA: TGTGCCAGCAATCCATCCGGGTCCAGGGGGGAGACCCAGTACTTC; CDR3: CASNPSGSRGETQYF
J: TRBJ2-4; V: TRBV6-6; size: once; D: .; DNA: TGTGCCAGCAGTTACTCAGCCAGGGAGTCCCAAAACATTCAGTACTTC; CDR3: CASSYSARESQNIQYF
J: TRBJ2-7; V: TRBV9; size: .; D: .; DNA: TGTGCCAGCAGCGTAGCGGAGGGGACTTCCTCCTACGAGCAGTACTTC; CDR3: CASSVAEGTSSYEQYF
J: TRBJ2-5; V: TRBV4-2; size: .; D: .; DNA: TGTGCCAGCAGCCAAGCGTTGCAGACCAGTCAAGAGACCCAGTACTTC; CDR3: CASSQALQTSQETQYF
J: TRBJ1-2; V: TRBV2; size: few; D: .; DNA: TGTGCCAGCAGACCAGGGGACAAGGGTTATGGCTACACCTTC; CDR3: CASRPGDKGYGYTF
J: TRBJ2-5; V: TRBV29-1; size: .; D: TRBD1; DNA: TGCAGCGTTAAGACAGGGACCGGGACCCAGTACTTC; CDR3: CSVKTGTGTQYF
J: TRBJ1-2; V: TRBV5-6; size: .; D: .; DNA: TGTGCCAGCAGCTCGCCGGATGTGGTTTGGGTCTATGGCTACACCTTC; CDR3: CASSSPDVVWVYGYTF
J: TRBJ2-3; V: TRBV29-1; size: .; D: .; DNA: TGCAGCGTTCTGGGGGCGGAAGATACGCAGTATTTT; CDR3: CSVLGAEDTQYF
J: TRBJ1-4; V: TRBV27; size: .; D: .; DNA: TGTGCCAGCAGTTACAGGCTTAATGAAAAACTGTTTTTT; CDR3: CASSYRLNEKLFF
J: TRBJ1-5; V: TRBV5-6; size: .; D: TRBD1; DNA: TGTGCCAGCAGCTCAACCGGGACAGGGGGCGATCAGCCCCAGCATTTT; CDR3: CASSSTGTGGDQPQHF
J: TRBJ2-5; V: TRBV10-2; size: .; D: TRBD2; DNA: TGCGCCAGCAGAAGGGCTAGCGGCCAAGAGACCCAGTACTTC; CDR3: CASRRASGQETQYF
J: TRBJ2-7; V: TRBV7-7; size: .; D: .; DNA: TGTGCCAGCAGCCCAACAGCAAGCTCCTACGAGCAGTACTTC; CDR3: CASSPTASSYEQYF
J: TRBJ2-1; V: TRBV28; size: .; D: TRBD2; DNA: TGTGCCAGCAGCCCGGGGGCTAGCGGGAGGACGAGCTCCTACAATGAGCAGTTCTTC; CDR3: CASSPGASGRTSSYNEQFF
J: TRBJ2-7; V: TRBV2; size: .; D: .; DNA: TGTGCCAGCAGGGAGGGACAGATCTCCTACGAGCAGTACTTC; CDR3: CASREGQISYEQYF
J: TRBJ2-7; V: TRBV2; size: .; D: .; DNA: TGTGCCAGCAGTGAATCTGTTTACTACGAGCAGTACTTC; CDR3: CASSESVYYEQYF
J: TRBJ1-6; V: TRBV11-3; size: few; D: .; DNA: TGTGCCAGCAGCTCAGAAGGGGGACCGGGATCACCCCTCCACTTT; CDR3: CASSSEGGPGSPLHF
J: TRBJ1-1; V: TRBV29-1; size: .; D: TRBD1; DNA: TGCAGCGTACGTGGGACAGGGAACACTGAAGCTTTCTTT; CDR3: CSVRGTGNTEAFF
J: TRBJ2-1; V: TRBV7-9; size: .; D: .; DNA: TGTGCCAGCAGCTTAGAGACCCCCTTGAATGAGCAGTTCTTC; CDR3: CASSLETPLNEQFF
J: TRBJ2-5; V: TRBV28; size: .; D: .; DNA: TGTGCCAGCAGTGTTCTCCCTAGGGGACAAGAGACCCAGTACTTC; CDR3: CASSVLPRGQETQYF
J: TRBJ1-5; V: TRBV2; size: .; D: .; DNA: TGTGCCAGCAGGGGGCGCGTGTTCGGCCAGCCCCAGCATTTT; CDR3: CASRGRVFGQPQHF
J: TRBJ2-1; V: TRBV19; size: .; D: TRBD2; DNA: TGTGCCAGTAACCCGGGACTAGCGGGCAACAATGAGCAGTTCTTC; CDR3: CASNPGLAGNNEQFF
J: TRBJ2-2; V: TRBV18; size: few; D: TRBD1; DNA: TGTGCCAGCTCACCACCAACGACAGGGGCCACCGGGGAGCTGTTTTTT; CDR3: CASSPPTTGATGELFF
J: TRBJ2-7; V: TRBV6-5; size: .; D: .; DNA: TGTGCCAGCAGTTTGCCGGGAACCTACGAGCAGTACTTC; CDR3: CASSLPGTYEQYF
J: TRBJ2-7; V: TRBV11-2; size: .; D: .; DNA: TGTGCCAGCAGCTTAGTACCCGACTCCTACGAGCAGTACTTC; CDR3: CASSLVPDSYEQYF
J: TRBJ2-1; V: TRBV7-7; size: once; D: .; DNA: TGTGCCAGCAGCTTAGGGGCTATCTCCTACAATGAGCAGTTCTTC; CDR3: CASSLGAISYNEQFF
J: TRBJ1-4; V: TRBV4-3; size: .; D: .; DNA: TGCGCCAGCAGCCCCTCTCGGGGCCTGGGTGAAAAACTGTTTTTT; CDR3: CASSPSRGLGEKLFF
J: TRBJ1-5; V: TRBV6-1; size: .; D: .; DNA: TGTGCCAGCAGCAGGCCCCCGAGTCAGCCCCAGCATTTT; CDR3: CASSRPPSQPQHF
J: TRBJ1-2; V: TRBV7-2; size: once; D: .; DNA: TGTGCCAGCAGCGTTCAGAGGGACTATGGCTACACCTTC; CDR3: CASSVQRDYGYTF
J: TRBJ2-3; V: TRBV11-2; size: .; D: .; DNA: TGTGCCAGCAGCTTAGTTCGCGGAGGGGGGATGGATACGCAGTATTTT; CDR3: CASSLVRGGGMDTQYF
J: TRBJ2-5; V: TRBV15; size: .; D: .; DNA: TGTGCCACCAGCAGAGATCGCGGACACCAAGAGACCCAGTACTTC; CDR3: CATSRDRGHQETQYF
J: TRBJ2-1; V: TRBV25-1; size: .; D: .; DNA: TGTGCCAGCAGTGAATCGGGCGGTTGGGACTTGGGTGAGCAGTTCTTC; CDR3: CASSESGGWDLGEQFF
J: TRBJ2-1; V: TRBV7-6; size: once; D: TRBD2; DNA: TGTGCCAGCAGCCCCTGGACTAGCGGGAGGGCCAAGGAACATGAGCAGTTCTTC; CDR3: CASSPWTSGRAKEHEQFF
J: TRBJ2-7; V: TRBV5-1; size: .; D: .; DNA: TGCGCCAGCAGTGGTAGCGGATACGAGCAGTACTTC; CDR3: CASSGSGYEQYF
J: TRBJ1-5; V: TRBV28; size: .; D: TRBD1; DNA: TGTGCCAGCAGTTTAAGCGGACAGGGGGCTAGTCAGCCCCAGCATTTT; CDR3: CASSLSGQGASQPQHF
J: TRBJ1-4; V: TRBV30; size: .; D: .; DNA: TGTGCCTGGAGTCCCCAGTCGGGGCTGTGGATTGAAAAACTGTTTTTT; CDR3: CAWSPQSGLWIEKLFF
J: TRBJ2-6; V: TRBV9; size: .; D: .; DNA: TGTGCCAGCAGCGCCACATCTGGGGCCAACGTCCTGACTTTC; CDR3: CASSATSGANVLTF
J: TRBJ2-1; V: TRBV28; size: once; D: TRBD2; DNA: TGTGCCAGCAGTCCCAAGGGACAACTAGCGGGAGCGTATGGGCAGTTCTTC; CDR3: CASSPKGQLAGAYGQFF